Sequencing of this T cell receptor (beta chain) was carried out in a study of blood T cell repertoires in COVID-19. Study information: The United States, Italy and Spain supplied acute and convalescent COVID-19 samples. The analysed material was cDNA or gDNA that came from T cells, B-cell-depleted T cells, or PBMCs.

Libraries were prepared by immunoSEQ multiplex PCR; TCRdb keeps only in-frame clonotypes and omits some of them. The sample shows 140,000 or so clones, roughly 84% of them seen only once. The CDR3 is made up of 15 amino acids. Trimming pared 1 base from V and 9 bases from J, leaving 13 bases between. From germline, CDR1 is SGHTA and CDR2 FQGNSA. Sequences were obtained from peripheral blood. J is TRBJ1-6 and V is TRBV7-2; no clear D. The TCR was taken from a man aged 55-75 years with active or convalescent COVID-19. The CDR3 reads CASSLETAYGSPLHF. In nucleotides, the CDR3 is TGTGCCAGCAGCTTAGAAACAGCATATGGTTCACCCCTCCACTTT.